The TCR beta chain described here comes from a study of blood T cell repertoires in COVID-19. Across the study: Specimens from acute and convalescent COVID-19 originated in the United States, Italy and Spain.

CDR1 is SEHNR and CDR2 is FQNEAQ in the germline V gene (reference sequence). Trimming cost V 3 bases and J 3 bases, with 15 bases left between them. There are 16 residues in the CDR3. Libraries were prepared by immunoSEQ multiplex PCR; TCRdb keeps only in-frame clonotypes and omits some of them. This sample has some 22,000 clones, with roughly 89% found just once. Sequenced: peripheral blood. V is TRBV7-9 and J is TRBJ2-1; tentatively, D is TRBD2 (6 bases). The origin of this receptor is a man in his 70s with COVID-19, enrolled during active disease. CDR3 sequence: CASSFRWGGIYNEQFF. CDR3 coding DNA: TGTGCCAGCAGCTTTAGGTGGGGAGGAATCTACAATGAGCAGTTCTTC.